The 22 T cell receptor beta chains reported below all come from one sample, sequenced in a study of blood T cell repertoires in COVID-19. Sequencing used immunoSEQ multiplex PCR; TCRdb keeps in-frame clones, though not all of them. The data show approximately 110,000 clones, about 75% seen once. Sequenced: peripheral blood. These TCRs come from an elderly man with acute or convalescent COVID-19.

This clone was recorded at least ten times. V is TRBV28 and J is TRBJ2-7; a possible D gene is TRBD1 (6 bases). V was cut by 6 bases and J by 0 bases, with 15 bases left in between. The CDR3 is 15 residues long. Germline V gives CDR1 MDHEN, CDR2 SYDVKM. The CDR3 region is CASSIAGQSSYEQYF. DNA of the CDR3: TGTGCCAGCAGCATCGCCGGACAGAGCTCCTACGAGCAGTACTTC. The whole variable domain, remainder taken from reference TRBV28 and TRBJ2-7, is DVKVTQSSRYLVKRTGEKVFLECVQDMDHENMFWYRQDPGLGLRLIYFSYDVKMKEKGDIPEGYSVSREKKERFSLILESASTNQTSMYLCASSIAGQSSYEQYFGPGTRLTVT.

There are a few counts of this clone. V usage is TRBV11-2 and J usage is TRBJ2-1; 10 nucleotides align to TRBD2. This CDR3 is 16 amino acids long. Looked up from germline, CDR1 is SGHAT and CDR2 is FQNNGV. The junction had 4 bases not matched to a gene; V was cut back by 5 bases and J by 0 bases. CDR3 sequence reads: CASSPASGSSYNEQFF. The CDR3 DNA is TGTGCCAGCAGCCCGGCTAGCGGGAGCTCCTACAATGAGCAGTTCTTC.

V gene TRBV19 combines with J gene TRBJ1-1, with D possibly being TRBD1 (5 bases). The V end was cut by 4 bases, the J end by 3 bases, with 15 bases between. This CDR3 spans 15 amino acids. Germline CDR1 LNHDA, CDR2 SQIVND (reference sequence). CDR3 DNA: TGTGCCAGTAGTACTGGGGGGGTATTCGACACTGAAGCTTTCTTT. Protein: CASSTGGVFDTEAFF.

The chain links TRBV18 to TRBJ1-1; 9 bases match TRBD1. The V gene end was trimmed by 3 bases and the J gene end by 2 bases; junction bases not matched to a gene: 7. The germline V gene encodes CDR1 KGHSH and CDR2 LQKENI. The length of the CDR3 is 16 residues. CDR3: CASSPLRQGGNTEAFF. For the CDR3, the DNA is TGTGCCAGCTCACCCTTGAGACAGGGGGGCAACACTGAAGCTTTCTTT. The full variable domain, rest sourced from reference TRBV18 and TRBJ1-1, is NAGVMQNPRHLVRRRGQEARLRCSPMKGHSHVYWYRQLPEEGLKFMVYLQKENIIDESGMPKERFSAEFPKEGPSILRIQQVVRGDSAAYFCASSPLRQGGNTEAFFGQGTRLTVV.

The chain is built from TRBV6-1 and TRBJ2-2, with 8 bases identical to TRBD2. With 3 bases clipped from V and 8 bases from J, the junction kept 17 bases outside the gene matches. CDR3 length equals 18 residues. Looked up from germline, CDR1 is MNHNS and CDR2 is SASEGT. DNA for the CDR3: TGTGCCAGCAGTGAGGGGGGAACGGGAGGGCCTTCAGGAGGGGAGCTGTTTTTT. Its translation is CASSEGGTGGPSGGELFF.

The V gene is TRBV7-2, the J gene TRBJ2-7; TRBD1 matches 8 bases. Losses at the gene ends were 5 bases for V and 0 bases for J; bases not matched to a gene: 3. The CDR3 length is 14 residues. CDR1 is SGHTA and CDR2 is FQGNSA in the germline V gene. CDR3 bases: TGTGCCAGCAGCCTGGGACAGGCCTCCTACGAGCAGTACTTC. Translating it yields CASSLGQASYEQYF. Drawing the rest from reference TRBV7-2 and TRBJ2-7, the complete variable domain is GAGVSQSPSNKVTEKGKDVELRCDPISGHTALYWYRQSLGQGLEFLIYFQGNSAPDKSGLPSDRFSAERTGGSVSTLTIQRTQQEDSAVYLCASSLGQASYEQYFGPGTRLTVT.

The chain combines TRBV14 with TRBJ2-1; D gene ambiguous. The CDR3 is made up of 14 amino acids. Between the trimmed V and J ends, which lost 1 base and 6 bases, there was a span of 10 bases. Germline CDR1 and CDR2: SGHDN and FVKESK. This chain's CDR3 is CASSQAGFTNEQFF. The CDR3 coding sequence is TGTGCCAGCAGCCAAGCCGGGTTTACCAATGAGCAGTTCTTC.

V gene TRBV10-3 combines with J gene TRBJ1-1, with D hard to call. V lost 7 bases and J 7 bases, leaving 16 bases between the germline ends. This CDR3 region has 13 residues. Per germline, CDR1 ENHRY and CDR2 SYGVKD. This CDR3 is CAIIDPDNFEAFF. The DNA of the CDR3 is TGTGCCATCATTGATCCAGACAACTTTGAAGCTTTCTTT.

The sample holds a few counts of this clone. The J gene is TRBJ2-5, the V gene TRBV24-1; D perhaps matches TRBD1 (7 bases). Trimming pared 6 bases from V and 4 bases from J, leaving 11 bases between. The CDR3 sequence is 13 residues long. CDR1 and CDR2 from the germline V gene are KGHDR and SFDVKD. CDR3 protein: CATSQGGRETQYF. CDR3 coding DNA: TGTGCCACCAGTCAGGGGGGTCGAGAGACCCAGTACTTC.

The gene calls are TRBV15 and TRBJ2-4; D is unresolved. Trimming left V 0 bases short and J 1 base short, with 7 bases between. CDR3 length equals 15 residues. Germline V gene lookup returns CDR1 LNHNV and CDR2 YYDKDF (reference sequence). This CDR3 reads CATSRENLAKNIQYF. CDR3 DNA: TGTGCCACCAGCAGAGAAAACTTGGCCAAAAACATTCAGTACTTC.

This rearrangement joins TRBV12-2 to TRBJ2-2; the table's D call, TRBD2, was not checked against the DNA. TRBV12-2 is assigned pseudogene status. The CDR3 sequence is 17 residues long. Here the CDR3 DNA reads TGTGCTCCACCCCGCCGATTAGCGGGATGGGTCACCGGGGAGCTGTTTTTT. This translates into CAPPRRLAGWVTGELFF.

V and J are TRBV5-1 and TRBJ2-3; D perhaps matches TRBD2 (6 bases). Trimming took 7 bases from V and 1 from J, leaving 13 bases between them. Germline CDR1 SGHRS, CDR2 YFSETQ. This CDR3 region has 14 residues. CDR3: CASAGVAGTDTQYF. CDR3 sequence (DNA): TGCGCCAGCGCCGGCGTAGCGGGCACAGATACGCAGTATTTT.

This chain links TRBV5-1 with TRBJ1-1, with TRBD1 identical over 9 bases. V gave up 2 bases and J gave up 3 bases; unmatched junction bases: 2. Per germline, CDR1 SGHRS and CDR2 YFSETQ. CDR3 length: 14 residues. The CDR3 loop is CASSLGQGHTEAFF. The CDR3 coding sequence is TGCGCCAGCAGCTTAGGACAGGGGCACACTGAAGCTTTCTTT.

The chain is built from TRBV30 and TRBJ1-5; possibly TRBD1 for D (5 bases). V shed 2 bases and J shed 7 bases, with 12 bases lying between them. From germline, CDR1 is GTSNPN and CDR2 SVGIG (reference sequence). The CDR3 loop spans 13 amino acids. CDR3 in DNA: TGTGCCTGGAGTATGGGGTGGGGCCAGCCCCAGCATTTT. It specifies CAWSMGWGQPQHF. The variable domain in full, with the rest retrieved from reference TRBV30 and TRBJ1-5, is SQTIHQWPATLVQPVGSPLSLECTVEGTSNPNLYWYRQAAGRGLQLLFYSVGIGQISSEVPQNLSASRPQDRQFILSSKKLLLSDSGFYLCAWSMGWGQPQHFGDGTRLSIL.

The rearrangement joins TRBV29-1 to TRBJ2-3, with no clear D. The germline CDR1 and CDR2 sequences are SQVTM and ANQGSEA. There are 15 residues in the CDR3. The V and J ends lost 5 bases and 4 bases respectively, with 19 bases between them. Written as DNA, the CDR3 is TGCAGCGTTCTTCACTCCTCTTCGATGGCAGATACGCAGTATTTT. This codes for CSVLHSSSMADTQYF.

The chain's CDR3 is CAWSVSPDQPQHF. The CDR3 DNA follows: TGTGCCTGGAGTGTATCACCGGATCAGCCCCAGCATTTT. This chain links TRBV30 with TRBJ1-5, with D unclear. Germline V gives CDR1 GTSNPN, CDR2 SVGIG (reference sequence). This CDR3 has 13 residues. V was cut by 0 bases and J by 5 bases, with 8 bases left in between.

The gene calls are TRBV18 and TRBJ1-3; no definite D call. The CDR3 extends over 16 amino acids. CDR1 is KGHSH and CDR2 is LQKENI in the germline V gene. Between the trimmed V and J ends, which lost 3 bases and 4 bases, there was a span of 16 bases. The CDR3 sequence is CASSPVGGSSGNTIYF. The CDR3 coding sequence is TGTGCCAGCTCACCGGTTGGAGGGAGTAGCGGAAACACCATATATTTT.

This clone occurred a few times. The CDR3 DNA reads TGTGCCAGCAGCTTAGACGGCGGCAGAGGAAACACCATATATTTT. As protein: CASSLDGGRGNTIYF. J is TRBJ1-3 and V is TRBV7-9; D remains ambiguous. Trimming removed 1 base from V and 4 bases from J, with 11 bases in between. Germline loops: CDR1 SEHNR, CDR2 FQNEAQ (reference sequence). The CDR3 runs 15 residues.

The chain uses TRBV15 and TRBJ1-4; D may be TRBD1 (6 bases). Germline V gene sequence: CDR1 LNHNV, CDR2 YYDKDF (reference sequence). The V gene lost 6 bases and the J gene lost 3 bases, with 8 bases spanning the gap. The CDR3 is 13 residues long. The CDR3 nucleotides are TGTGCCACCAGGACAGGCCCTAATGAAAAACTGTTTTTT. As protein: CATRTGPNEKLFF.

V usage is TRBV28 and J usage is TRBJ2-7; 7 bases line up with TRBD1. The CDR3 totals 12 residues. CDR1 and CDR2 (germline): MDHEN, SYDVKM. Losses at the gene ends were 6 bases for V and 6 bases for J; bases not matched to a gene: 5. This CDR3 is CASSTTGSEQYF. DNA for the CDR3: TGTGCCAGCAGCACGACAGGGTCCGAGCAGTACTTC.

In regard to this clone: The same CDR3 arises from other DNA sequences in this sample as well. This chain joins TRBV5-1 and TRBJ2-7, with D tentatively TRBD2 (6 bases). Trimming pared 7 bases from V and 4 bases from J, leaving 21 bases between. The CDR3 is 15 residues long. CDR1 and CDR2 (germline): SGHRS, YFSETQ. The CDR3 loop is CASRGGGGSGYEQYF. The CDR3 DNA reads TGCGCCAGCCGAGGTGGTGGGGGGAGTGGGTACGAGCAGTACTTC.

V usage is TRBV27 and J usage is TRBJ1-5; 9 positions agree with TRBD1. This CDR3 has 15 residues. V gave up 5 bases and J gave up 7 bases; unmatched junction bases: 9. The germline V gene has CDR1 MNHEY and CDR2 SMNVEV (reference sequence). Written as DNA, the CDR3 is TGTGCCAGCAGTCCCGGACAGGGGAGCTGGCAGCCCCAGCATTTT. This translates into CASSPGQGSWQPQHF.